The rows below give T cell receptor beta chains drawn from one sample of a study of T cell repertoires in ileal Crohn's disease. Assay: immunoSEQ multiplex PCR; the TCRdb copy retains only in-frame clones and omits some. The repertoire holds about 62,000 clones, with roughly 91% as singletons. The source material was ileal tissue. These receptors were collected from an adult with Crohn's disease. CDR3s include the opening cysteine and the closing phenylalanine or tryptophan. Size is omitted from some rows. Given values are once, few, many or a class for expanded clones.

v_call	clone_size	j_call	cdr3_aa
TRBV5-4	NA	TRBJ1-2	CASSLGDPGVFGYTF
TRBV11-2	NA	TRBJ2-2	CASSLRYTGELFF
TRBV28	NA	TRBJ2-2	CASSLRQGRTGELFF
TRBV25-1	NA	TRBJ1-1	CASSDVRGTEAFF
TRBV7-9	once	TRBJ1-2	CASRGGDPKDGGYGYTF
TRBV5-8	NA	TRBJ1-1	CASSPVGGRNTEAFF
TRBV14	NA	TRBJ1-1	CASSQDRGAVNTEAFF
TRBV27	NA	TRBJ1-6	CATRDTDNSPLHF
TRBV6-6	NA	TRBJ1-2	CASSYFPDTTYGYTF
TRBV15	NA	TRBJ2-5	CATSRDNRGQETQYF
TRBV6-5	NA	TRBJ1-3	CASSTGSGNTIYF
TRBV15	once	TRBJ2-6	CATSAKGQGVISGANVLTF
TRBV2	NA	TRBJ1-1	CASRQDRMNTEAFF
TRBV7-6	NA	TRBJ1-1	CASSLERTGGNTEAFF
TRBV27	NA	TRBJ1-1	CASSPRGSGVVTEAFF
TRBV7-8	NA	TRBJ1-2	CASSLGGYGYTF
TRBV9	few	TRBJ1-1	CASSVTQGLNTEAFF
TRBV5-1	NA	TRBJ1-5	CASSLWSGGNQPQHF
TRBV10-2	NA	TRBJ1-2	CASSDDRDYGYTF
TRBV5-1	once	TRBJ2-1	CASSFLAGTNNEQFF
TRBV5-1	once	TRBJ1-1	CASSLDMNTEAFF
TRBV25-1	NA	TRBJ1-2	CASSYSVADGYTF
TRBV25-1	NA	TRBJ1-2	CASSEAAGQGLDYGYTF
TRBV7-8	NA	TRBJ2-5	CASSLAGVGETQYF
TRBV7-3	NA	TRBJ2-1	CASSSGTSGSSYNEQFF
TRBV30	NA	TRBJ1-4	CASISPSPGGEKLFF
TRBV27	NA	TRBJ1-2	CASSSGTGGYGYTF
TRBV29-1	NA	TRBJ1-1	CSVATQGAEAFF
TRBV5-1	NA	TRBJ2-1	CASSDLDTGNEQFF
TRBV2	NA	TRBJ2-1	CASGKGANEQFF
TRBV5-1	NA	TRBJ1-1	CASSLVPGEMNTEAFF
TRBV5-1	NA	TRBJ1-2	CASSLGRHYGYTF
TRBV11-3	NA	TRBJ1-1	CASSFSRAGVAFF
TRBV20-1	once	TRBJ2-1	CSAVLGGEQFF
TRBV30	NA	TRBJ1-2	CAWGLYYGYTF
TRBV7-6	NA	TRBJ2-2	CASSHGTSGRGATGELFF
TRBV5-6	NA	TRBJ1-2	CASTALGAGYTF
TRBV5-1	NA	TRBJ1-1	CASSLVGHPANTEAFF
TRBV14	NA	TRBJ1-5	CASSLNIRDRDSNQPQHF
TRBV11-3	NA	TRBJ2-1	CASSLGGVAGHNEQFF
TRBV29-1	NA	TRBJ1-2	CGLGQINYGYTF
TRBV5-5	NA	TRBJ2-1	CASSLESDRNEQFF
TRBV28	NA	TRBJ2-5	CASSSMTGLGETQYF